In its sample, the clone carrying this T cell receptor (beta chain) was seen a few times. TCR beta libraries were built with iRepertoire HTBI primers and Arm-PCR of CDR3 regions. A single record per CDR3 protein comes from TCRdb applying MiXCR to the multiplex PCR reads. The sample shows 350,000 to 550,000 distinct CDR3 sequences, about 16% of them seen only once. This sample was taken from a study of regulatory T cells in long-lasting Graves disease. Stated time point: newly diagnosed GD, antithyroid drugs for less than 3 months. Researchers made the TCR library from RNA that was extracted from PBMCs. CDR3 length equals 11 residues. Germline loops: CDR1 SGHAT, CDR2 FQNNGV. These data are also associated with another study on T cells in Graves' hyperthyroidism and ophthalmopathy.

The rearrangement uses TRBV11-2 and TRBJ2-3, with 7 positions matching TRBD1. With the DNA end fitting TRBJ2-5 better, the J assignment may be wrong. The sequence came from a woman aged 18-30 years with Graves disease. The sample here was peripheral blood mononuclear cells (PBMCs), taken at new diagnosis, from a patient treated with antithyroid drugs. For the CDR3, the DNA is TGTGCCAACAGGGGCGCGGTGACCCAGTACTTC. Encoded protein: CANRGAVTQYF.